The TCR beta chain under discussion was sequenced for a study of T cells expressing NK-cell markers. TCRdb reprocessed the 5' RACE reads and reports one entry per CDR3 protein, with no DNA. This sample's table reports about 170,000 distinct CDR3 sequences. The source material was blood T cells: a sorted CD56 or NKG2C T cell subset, CD4+ or CD8+ T cells, or bulk PBMC T cells (not recorded which). The TCR was taken from a man aged 18-70 years in good health.

The CDR3 loop reads CASSPGDPPEVSLHF. This chain joins TRBV7-8 and TRBJ1-6; TCRdb's D gene call, TRBD1, goes unchecked for lack of DNA. In germline, CDR1 is SGHVS, CDR2 FQNEAQ. CDR3 length: 15 residues.